The 22 T cell receptor beta chains given below trace back to one sample, sequenced in a study of blood T cell repertoires in COVID-19. Only in-frame clones appear in the TCRdb table, and some are missing; sequencing was by immunoSEQ multiplex PCR. The sample lists some 210,000 clones, 80% to 90% occurring once. The sequencing input was PBMCs or T cells enriched from blood (not recorded which). All receptors derive from a man aged 40-49 years who had recovered from COVID-19.

The rearrangement joins TRBV2 to TRBJ2-5; TRBD1 agrees at 7 bases. CDR1 is SNHLY and CDR2 is FYNNEI in the germline V gene. The ends lost 6 bases at V and 7 bases at J; junction bases unmatched: 8. The CDR3 is made up of 13 amino acids. CDR3 sequence reads: CASSPDRRWTQYF. CDR3 nucleotide sequence: TGTGCCAGCAGCCCGGACAGGCGCTGGACCCAGTACTTC.

This chain links TRBV9 with TRBJ1-6; no clear D gene. The CDR3 consists of 16 residues. The germline gives CDR1 SGDLS, CDR2 YYNGEE. V was pared by 0 bases and J by 7 bases, with 14 bases between. The chain's CDR3 is CASSVVPGFSNSPLHF. The DNA for the CDR3 is TGTGCCAGCAGCGTAGTACCCGGGTTTTCGAATTCACCCCTCCACTTT.

V usage is TRBV5-1 and J usage is TRBJ2-1; 10 positions agree with TRBD2. Unmatched junction bases numbered 9, after V lost 4 bases and J lost 8 bases. CDR3 length equals 15 residues. The germline CDR1 and CDR2 sequences are SGHRS and YFSETQ. The CDR3 region is CASSPSGSAGDEQFF. CDR3 bases: TGCGCCAGCAGCCCTAGCGGGAGCGCTGGTGATGAGCAGTTCTTC.

The gene calls are TRBV7-2 and TRBJ1-1; D gene unclear. The V end lost 7 bases, the J end lost 0 bases, and 15 bases lay between the germline ends. This CDR3 has 15 amino acids. Germline CDR1 reads SGHTA; CDR2 reads FQGNSA. The chain's CDR3 is CASKRRAKVNTEAFF. CDR3 DNA sequence: TGTGCCAGCAAGCGGAGGGCAAAGGTGAACACTGAAGCTTTCTTT.

The chain carries TRBV11-2 and TRBJ1-1; 9 bases fit TRBD1. CDR1 SGHAT and CDR2 FQNNGV come from the germline V gene. The CDR3 is 18 residues long. The V and J ends lost 5 bases and 0 bases, in that order; junction bases with no gene match: 13. In nucleotides, the CDR3 is TGTGCCAGCAGCCCGGGGCCGACAGGGGGGCGACTGAACACTGAAGCTTTCTTT. This gives the protein CASSPGPTGGRLNTEAFF.

The chain recombines TRBV27 with TRBJ2-7, with TRBD2 as a possible D gene (6 bases). Germline lookup yields CDR1 MNHEY and CDR2 SMNVEV (reference sequence). V was trimmed by 0 bases and J by 6 bases, leaving 12 bases between them. The CDR3 runs 14 residues. CDR3 amino acids: CASSLSGRGGEQYF. Written as DNA, the CDR3 is TGTGCCAGCAGTTTATCGGGCCGGGGAGGCGAGCAGTACTTC.

This clone was detected only once. The chain recombines TRBV9 with TRBJ1-2; tentatively, D is TRBD1 (5 bases). Per the germline V gene, CDR1 is SGDLS and CDR2 is YYNGEE. The CDR3 loop spans 15 amino acids. V was shortened by 0 bases and J by 4 bases, with 13 bases between the two germline ends. This CDR3 is CASSVGGDPGYGYTF. The CDR3 nucleotides are TGTGCCAGCAGCGTAGGGGGGGATCCCGGCTATGGCTACACCTTC.

The chain joins TRBV19 to TRBJ1-2, with D possibly being TRBD1 (6 bases). CDR1 is LNHDA, CDR2 SQIVND, per germline (reference sequence). V shed 1 base and J shed 0 bases, with 9 bases lying between them. The CDR3 loop spans 15 amino acids. CDR3 sequence: CASSIAGASNYGYTF. The DNA for the CDR3 is TGTGCCAGTAGTATAGCAGGGGCTTCTAACTATGGCTACACCTTC.

The V and J genes are TRBV19 and TRBJ1-1; no reliable D call. The CDR3 contains 13 residues. V gave up 7 bases and J gave up 0 bases, with 9 bases separating them. Germline-derived CDR1 and CDR2 are LNHDA and SQIVND (reference sequence). CDR3 in DNA: TGTGCCAGTACTGGGGAGTTGAACACTGAAGCTTTCTTT. Translated, it gives CASTGELNTEAFF. The full variable domain, in which reference TRBV19 and TRBJ1-1 provide the parts outside the CDR3, is DGGITQSPKYLFRKEGQNVTLSCEQNLNHDAMYWYRQDPGQGLRLIYYSQIVNDFQKGDIAEGYSVSREKKESFPLTVTSAQKNPTAFYLCASTGELNTEAFFGQGTRLTVV.

The chain recombines TRBV15 with TRBJ2-2; D is unresolved. Germline CDR1 is LNHNV and CDR2 is YYDKDF (reference sequence). Trimming stripped 5 bases from V and 6 bases from J, with 10 bases between. The CDR3 is 13 residues long. CDR3 sequence: CATSPSKPGELFF. The CDR3, as DNA: TGTGCCACCAGCCCCAGTAAACCCGGGGAGCTGTTTTTT.

The chain uses TRBV9 and TRBJ1-6; tentative D call: TRBD1 (5 bases). Germline CDR1 reads SGDLS; CDR2 reads YYNGEE. Trimming took off 2 bases at V and 10 bases at J, with 10 bases between the two ends. The length of the CDR3 is 13 residues. DNA of the CDR3: TGTGCCAGCAGCGTGGGGGGGAGCTCACCCCTCCACTTT. This encodes CASSVGGSSPLHF.

V gene TRBV2 combines with J gene TRBJ1-5; 7 bases map to TRBD1. V lost 6 bases and J lost 4; bases outside the gene matches: 6. From germline, CDR1 is SNHLY and CDR2 FYNNEI. This CDR3 contains 14 residues. The CDR3 protein is CASRGTVNNQPQHF. Here the CDR3 DNA reads TGTGCCAGCAGGGGGACAGTCAATAATCAGCCCCAGCATTTT.

The chain employs TRBV5-1 and TRBJ1-1; D is perhaps TRBD1 (5 bases). The V end lost 0 bases, the J end lost 4 bases, and 19 bases lay between the germline ends. Germline V gene lookup returns CDR1 SGHRS and CDR2 YFSETQ. The CDR3 covers 17 residues. The DNA of the CDR3 is TGCGCCAGCAGCTTGGGAATAGGTCTGCGAAGGGGCACTGAAGCTTTCTTT. Residues: CASSLGIGLRRGTEAFF. Full variable domain (remainder filled in from reference TRBV5-1 and TRBJ1-1): KAGVTQTPRYLIKTRGQQVTLSCSPISGHRSVSWYQQTPGQGLQFLFEYFSETQRNKGNFPGRFSGRQFSNSRSEMNVSTLELGDSALYLCASSLGIGLRRGTEAFFGQGTRLTVV.

The table lists this clone with a count of one. The gene calls are TRBV27 and TRBJ2-2; no clear D. Per the germline V gene, CDR1 is MNHEY and CDR2 is SMNVEV (reference sequence). There are 15 residues in the CDR3. The germline V and J ends were trimmed by 3 bases and 7 bases, with 15 bases remaining between them. The chain's CDR3 is CASSFASPGHGELFF. DNA of the CDR3: TGTGCCAGCAGTTTTGCCTCTCCGGGTCACGGGGAGCTGTTTTTT.

CDR3 sequence reads: CAWTIGSYNEQFF. The DNA of the CDR3 is TGTGCCTGGACTATCGGGAGTTACAATGAGCAGTTCTTC. The chain carries TRBV30 and TRBJ2-1, with TRBD2 as a possible D gene (6 bases). The CDR3 covers 13 residues. V gave up 4 bases and J gave up 4 bases, with 11 bases separating them. CDR1 is GTSNPN, CDR2 SVGIG, per germline (reference sequence).

The chain combines TRBV29-1 with TRBJ2-3, with 8 bases that match TRBD1. There are 14 residues in the CDR3. CDR1 is SQVTM, CDR2 ANQGSEA, per germline. V lost 5 bases to trimming and J lost 4 bases; unmatched junction nucleotides: 8. CDR3 sequence (DNA): TGCAGCGTTCAGGGGGCTAAAGTCGCAGATACGCAGTATTTT. It is translated as CSVQGAKVADTQYF.

CDR3 region: CASSLGSLAGGPGEQFF. Here the CDR3 DNA reads TGTGCCAGCAGCTTAGGATCACTAGCGGGAGGGCCGGGAGAGCAGTTCTTC. The V call is TRBV7-2, the J call TRBJ2-1, with 13 bases that match TRBD2. CDR3 length: 17 amino acids. V was pared by 1 base and J by 10 bases, with 10 bases of the junction left unmatched. CDR1 SGHTA and CDR2 FQGNSA come from the germline V gene.

J is TRBJ1-1 and V is TRBV24-1; D perhaps matches TRBD1 (5 bases). The CDR3 has 14 amino acids. Trimming removed 2 bases from V and 1 base from J, with 7 bases in between. Germline CDR1 reads KGHDR; CDR2 reads SFDVKD. CDR3 loop: CATSDSTENTEAFF. The CDR3 region has the DNA TGTGCCACCAGTGATTCGACAGAGAACACTGAAGCTTTCTTT.

The chain employs TRBV4-1 and TRBJ1-2; 8 bases match TRBD1. V was clipped by 1 base and J by 5 bases; unmatched bases: 12. The length of the CDR3 is 17 residues. Germline CDR1 MGHRA, CDR2 YSYEKL. The CDR3 is CASSQVVAGGARYGYTF. CDR3 bases: TGCGCCAGCAGCCAAGTGGTTGCAGGGGGCGCCCGGTATGGCTACACCTTC.

The chain combines TRBV18 with TRBJ1-1, with 7 positions matching TRBD1. Germline trimming cut 2 bases from V and 3 bases from J; bases unmatched to any gene: 3. The CDR3 runs 14 residues. In germline, CDR1 is KGHSH, CDR2 LQKENI. Here the CDR3 reads CASSPNRGDTEAFF. CDR3 in DNA: TGTGCCAGCTCACCAAACAGGGGTGACACTGAAGCTTTCTTT. Using reference TRBV18 and TRBJ1-1 for the parts outside the CDR3, the full variable domain is NAGVMQNPRHLVRRRGQEARLRCSPMKGHSHVYWYRQLPEEGLKFMVYLQKENIIDESGMPKERFSAEFPKEGPSILRIQQVVRGDSAAYFCASSPNRGDTEAFFGQGTRLTVV.

The V call is TRBV5-1, the J call TRBJ2-1; D perhaps matches TRBD2 (6 bases). The V and J ends lost 3 bases and 11 bases respectively, with 21 bases between them. This CDR3 contains 15 residues. The germline V gene encodes CDR1 SGHRS and CDR2 YFSETQ. The CDR3 reads CASSYLPLSGAKQFF. DNA for the CDR3: TGCGCCAGCAGCTACCTTCCCCTTAGCGGAGCAAAGCAGTTCTTC.

The CDR3 sequence: CASSRGNPGQETQYF. The CDR3 DNA reads TGTGCCAGCAGTCGGGGGAACCCGGGACAAGAGACCCAGTACTTC. The chain couples TRBV25-1 to TRBJ2-5; D perhaps matches TRBD2 (6 bases). Germline CDR1 and CDR2: MGHDK and SYGVNS. The V end lost 5 bases, the J end lost 2 bases, and 15 bases lay between the germline ends. This CDR3 has 15 amino acids.